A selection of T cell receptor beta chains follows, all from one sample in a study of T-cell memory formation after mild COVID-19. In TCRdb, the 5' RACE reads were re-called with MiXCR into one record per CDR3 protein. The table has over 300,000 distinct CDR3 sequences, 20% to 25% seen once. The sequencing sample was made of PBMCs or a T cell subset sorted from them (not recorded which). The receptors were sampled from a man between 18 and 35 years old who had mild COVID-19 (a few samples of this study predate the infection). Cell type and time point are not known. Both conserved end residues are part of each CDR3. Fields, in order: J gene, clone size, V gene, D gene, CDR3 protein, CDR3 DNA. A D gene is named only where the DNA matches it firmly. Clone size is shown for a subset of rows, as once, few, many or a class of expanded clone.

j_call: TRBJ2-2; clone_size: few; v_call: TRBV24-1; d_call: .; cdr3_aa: CATSDLITGDTGELFF; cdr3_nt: TGTGCCACCAGTGATCTGATAACTGGGGACACCGGGGAGCTGTTTTTT
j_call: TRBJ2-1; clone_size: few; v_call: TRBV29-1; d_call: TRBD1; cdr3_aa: CSVEATGVGEQFF; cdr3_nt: TGCAGCGTTGAGGCGACAGGGGTTGGGGAGCAGTTCTTC
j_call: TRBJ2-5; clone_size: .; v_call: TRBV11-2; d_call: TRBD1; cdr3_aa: CASSFRQGAEETQYF; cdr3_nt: TGTGCCAGCAGCTTTAGACAGGGGGCTGAAGAGACCCAGTACTTC
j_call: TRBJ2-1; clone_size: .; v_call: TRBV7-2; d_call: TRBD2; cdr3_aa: CASSAPSLAGSASNEQFF; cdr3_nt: TGTGCCAGCAGCGCCCCTTCCCTAGCGGGGAGTGCGTCGAATGAGCAGTTCTTC
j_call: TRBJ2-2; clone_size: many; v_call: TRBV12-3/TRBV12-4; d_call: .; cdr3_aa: CASSSIPNTGELFF; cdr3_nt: TGTGCCAGCAGTTCCATACCGAACACCGGGGAGCTGTTTTTT
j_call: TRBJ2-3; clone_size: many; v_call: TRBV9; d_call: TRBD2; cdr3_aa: CASSPRGSGGPTDTQYF; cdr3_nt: TGTGCCAGCAGCCCCCGTGGTAGCGGGGGACCCACAGATACGCAGTATTTT
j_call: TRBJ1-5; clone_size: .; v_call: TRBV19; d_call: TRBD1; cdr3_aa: CASKGARGQPQHF; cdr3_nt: TGTGCCAGTAAGGGGGCCAGGGGGCAGCCCCAGCATTTT
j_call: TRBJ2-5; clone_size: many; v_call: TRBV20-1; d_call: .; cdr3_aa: CSARPGHLQETQYF; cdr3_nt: TGCAGTGCTAGACCGGGACACCTCCAAGAGACCCAGTACTTC
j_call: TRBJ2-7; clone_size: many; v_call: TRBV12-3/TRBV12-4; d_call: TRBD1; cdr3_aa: CASSLDTGQNYEQYF; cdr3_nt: TGTGCCAGCAGTTTAGACACGGGACAGAACTACGAGCAGTACTTC
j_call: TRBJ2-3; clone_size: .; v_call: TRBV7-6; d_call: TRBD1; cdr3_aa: CASSPVRGPSTDTQYF; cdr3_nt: TGTGCCAGCAGCCCAGTAAGGGGGCCTAGCACAGATACGCAGTATTTT
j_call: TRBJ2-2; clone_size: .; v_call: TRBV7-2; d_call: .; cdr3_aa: CASSPPRGIVTGELFF; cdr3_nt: TGTGCCAGCAGCCCCCCGAGGGGGATAGTCACCGGGGAGCTGTTTTTT
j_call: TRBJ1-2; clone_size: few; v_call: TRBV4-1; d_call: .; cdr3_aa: CASSPLIGGSNYGYTF; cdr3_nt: TGCGCCAGCAGCCCCCTGATCGGAGGATCTAACTATGGCTACACCTTC
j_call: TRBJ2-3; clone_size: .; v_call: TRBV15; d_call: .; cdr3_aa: CATSRSTARVQYF; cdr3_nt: TGTGCCACCAGCAGATCCACTGCCAGGGTGCAGTATTTT
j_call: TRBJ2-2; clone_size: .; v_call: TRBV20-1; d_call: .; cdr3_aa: CSAMRVDTGELFF; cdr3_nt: TGCAGTGCGATGAGGGTAGACACCGGGGAGCTGTTTTTT
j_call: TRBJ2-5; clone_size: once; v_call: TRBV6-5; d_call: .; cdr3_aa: CASRGVGTQYF; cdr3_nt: TGTGCCAGCAGGGGGGTAGGGACCCAGTACTTC
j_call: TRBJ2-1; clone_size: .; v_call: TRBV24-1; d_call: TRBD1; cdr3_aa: CATSDSGQGTYNEQFF; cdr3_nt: TGTGCCACCAGTGACTCTGGACAGGGGACCTACAATGAGCAGTTCTTC
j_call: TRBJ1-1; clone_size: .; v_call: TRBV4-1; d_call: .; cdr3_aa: CASSQEYRAAPEAFF; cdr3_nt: TGCGCCAGCAGCCAAGAGTATAGGGCAGCGCCTGAAGCTTTCTTT
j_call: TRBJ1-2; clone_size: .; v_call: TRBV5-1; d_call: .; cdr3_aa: CASSPRRGAPWGYTF; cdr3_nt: TGCGCCAGCAGCCCCCGCCGGGGGGCCCCCTGGGGCTACACCTTC
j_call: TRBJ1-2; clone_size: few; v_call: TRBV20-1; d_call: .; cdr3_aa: CSASKVLQYGYTF; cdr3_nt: TGCAGTGCTAGTAAGGTCTTGCAATATGGCTACACCTTC
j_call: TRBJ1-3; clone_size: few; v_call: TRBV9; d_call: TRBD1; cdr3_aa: CASSRTDREGNTIYF; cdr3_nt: TGTGCCAGCAGCCGTACAGACAGGGAGGGAAACACCATATATTTT
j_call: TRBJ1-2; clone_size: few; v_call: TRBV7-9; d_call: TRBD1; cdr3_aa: CASSSGTGGASGYTF; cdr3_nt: TGTGCCAGCAGCTCAGGGACAGGGGGCGCGTCCGGCTACACCTTC
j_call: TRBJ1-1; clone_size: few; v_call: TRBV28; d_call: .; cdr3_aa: CASMVGGGLEAEAFF; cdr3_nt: TGTGCCAGCATGGTGGGAGGTGGTCTGGAGGCTGAAGCTTTCTTT
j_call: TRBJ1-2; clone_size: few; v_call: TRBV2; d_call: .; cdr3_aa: CASNIIGVYGYTF; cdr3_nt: TGTGCCAGCAATATTATAGGGGTGTATGGCTACACCTTC
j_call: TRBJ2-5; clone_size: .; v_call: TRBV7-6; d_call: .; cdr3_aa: CASSGTFQETQYF; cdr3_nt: TGTGCCAGCAGCGGGACATTTCAAGAGACCCAGTACTTC
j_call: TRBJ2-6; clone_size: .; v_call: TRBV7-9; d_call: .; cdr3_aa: CASGSETTYSGANVLTF; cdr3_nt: TGTGCCAGCGGAAGTGAAACTACCTACTCTGGGGCCAACGTCCTGACTTTC
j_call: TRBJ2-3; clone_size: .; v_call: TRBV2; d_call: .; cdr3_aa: CASSEAAAVDTQYF; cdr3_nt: TGTGCCAGCAGTGAAGCAGCAGCTGTTGATACGCAGTATTTT
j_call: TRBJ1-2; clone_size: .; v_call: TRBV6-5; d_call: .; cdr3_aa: CASSSRGGGGYTF; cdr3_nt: TGTGCCAGCAGTTCTAGGGGGGGCGGAGGCTACACCTTC
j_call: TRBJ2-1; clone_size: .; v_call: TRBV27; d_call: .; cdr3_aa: CASSLSLLAVNEQFF; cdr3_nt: TGTGCCAGCAGTTTATCGCTTCTGGCAGTCAATGAGCAGTTCTTC
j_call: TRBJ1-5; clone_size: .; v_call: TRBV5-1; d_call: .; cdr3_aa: CASSLAEGGQPQHF; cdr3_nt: TGCGCCAGCAGCTTGGCCGAGGGTGGTCAGCCCCAGCATTTT
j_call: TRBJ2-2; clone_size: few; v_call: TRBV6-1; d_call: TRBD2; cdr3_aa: CASSVRGGNTGELFF; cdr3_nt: TGTGCCAGCAGTGTGCGGGGGGGTAACACCGGGGAGCTGTTTTTT
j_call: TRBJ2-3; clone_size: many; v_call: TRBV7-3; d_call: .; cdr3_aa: CASSPRPGGTQYF; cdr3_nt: TGTGCCAGCAGCCCTCGACCTGGCGGTACGCAGTATTTT
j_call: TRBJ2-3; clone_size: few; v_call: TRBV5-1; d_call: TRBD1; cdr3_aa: CASRRQGATDTQYF; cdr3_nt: TGCGCCAGCAGGCGACAGGGGGCAACAGATACGCAGTATTTT
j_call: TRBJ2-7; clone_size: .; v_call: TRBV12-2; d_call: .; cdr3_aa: CASRMGTVHEQYF; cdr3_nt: TGTGCAAGTCGCATGGGGACAGTTCACGAGCAGTACTTC
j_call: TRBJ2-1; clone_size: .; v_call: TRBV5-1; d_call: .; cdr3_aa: CASSLVALWLDEQFF; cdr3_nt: TGCGCCAGCAGCTTGGTGGCCCTGTGGTTGGATGAGCAGTTCTTC
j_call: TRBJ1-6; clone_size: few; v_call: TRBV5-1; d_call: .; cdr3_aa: CASSLIRANSPLHF; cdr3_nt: TGCGCCAGCAGCCTTATCAGGGCCAATTCACCCCTCCACTTT
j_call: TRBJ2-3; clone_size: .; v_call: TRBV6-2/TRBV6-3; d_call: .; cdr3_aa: CASGTPRSTDTQYF; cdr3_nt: TGTGCCAGCGGGACCCCAAGGAGCACAGATACGCAGTATTTT
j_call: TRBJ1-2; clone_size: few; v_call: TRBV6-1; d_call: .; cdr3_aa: CASIGRGGYGYTF; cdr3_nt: TGTGCCAGCATCGGTCGGGGGGGGTATGGCTACACCTTC
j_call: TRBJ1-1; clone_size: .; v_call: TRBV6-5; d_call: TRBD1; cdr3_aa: CASRGQGENTEAFF; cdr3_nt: TGTGCCAGCAGGGGACAGGGGGAGAACACTGAAGCTTTCTTT
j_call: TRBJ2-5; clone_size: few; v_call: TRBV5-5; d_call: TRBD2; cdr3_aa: CASSSLAEETQYF; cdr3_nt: TGTGCCAGCAGCTCACTAGCGGAAGAGACCCAGTACTTC
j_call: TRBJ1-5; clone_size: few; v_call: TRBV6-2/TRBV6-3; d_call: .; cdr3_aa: CASSYEAGGGNQPQHF; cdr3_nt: TGTGCCAGCAGTTACGAGGCAGGAGGCGGCAATCAGCCCCAGCATTTT
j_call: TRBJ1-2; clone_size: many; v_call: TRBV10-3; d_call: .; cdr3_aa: CAISESGGAGYGYTF; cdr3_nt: TGTGCCATCAGTGAGTCCGGGGGCGCGGGCTATGGCTACACCTTC
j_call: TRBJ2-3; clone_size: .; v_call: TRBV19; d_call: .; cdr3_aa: CASRLGLTDTQYF; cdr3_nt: TGTGCCAGTAGGCTAGGACTCACAGATACGCAGTATTTT
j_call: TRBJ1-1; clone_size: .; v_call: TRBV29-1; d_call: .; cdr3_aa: CSVESSEAFF; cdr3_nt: TGCAGCGTTGAATCTTCTGAAGCTTTCTTT
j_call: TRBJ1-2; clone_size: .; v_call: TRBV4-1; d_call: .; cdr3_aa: CASSQDTGTAKLANYGYTF; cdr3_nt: TGCGCCAGCAGCCAAGATACCGGCACAGCAAAGTTAGCTAACTATGGCTACACCTTC
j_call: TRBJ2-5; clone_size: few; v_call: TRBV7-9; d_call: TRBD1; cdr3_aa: CASSAGTGGKETQYF; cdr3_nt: TGTGCCAGCAGCGCCGGGACAGGGGGCAAGGAGACCCAGTACTTC
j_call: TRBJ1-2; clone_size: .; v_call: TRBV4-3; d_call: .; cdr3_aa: CASSQFGSGYTF; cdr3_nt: TGCGCCAGCAGCCAATTTGGGTCTGGCTACACCTTC
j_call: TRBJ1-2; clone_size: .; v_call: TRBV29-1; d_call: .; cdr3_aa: CSVPDSFSYGYTF; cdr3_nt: TGCAGCGTCCCGGACAGTTTCTCCTATGGCTACACCTTC
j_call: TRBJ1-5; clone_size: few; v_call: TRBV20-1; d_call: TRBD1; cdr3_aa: CSASPQGDQPQHF; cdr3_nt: TGCAGTGCTAGTCCGCAGGGGGATCAGCCCCAGCATTTT
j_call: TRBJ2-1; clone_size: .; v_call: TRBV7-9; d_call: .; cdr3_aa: CASSVPRGPYNEQFF; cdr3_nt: TGTGCCAGCAGCGTTCCGAGGGGCCCCTACAATGAGCAGTTCTTC
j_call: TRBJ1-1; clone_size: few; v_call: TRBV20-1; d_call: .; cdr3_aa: CSARSGILRPNTEAFF; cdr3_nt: TGCAGTGCTAGATCCGGGATCTTGCGTCCGAACACTGAAGCTTTCTTT
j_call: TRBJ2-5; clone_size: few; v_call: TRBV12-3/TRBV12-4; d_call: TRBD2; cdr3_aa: CASSPRTRSLETQYF; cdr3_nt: TGTGCCAGCAGCCCCAGGACTAGATCGTTGGAGACCCAGTACTTC
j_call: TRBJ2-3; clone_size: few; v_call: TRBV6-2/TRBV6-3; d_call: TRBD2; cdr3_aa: CASSYPPQRGDRDTQYF; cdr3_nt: TGTGCCAGCAGTTACCCTCCCCAGCGGGGGGACCGAGATACGCAGTATTTT
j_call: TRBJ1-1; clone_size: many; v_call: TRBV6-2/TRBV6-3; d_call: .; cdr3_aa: CASSDPDKEEAFF; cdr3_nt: TGTGCCAGCAGTGACCCCGACAAGGAGGAAGCTTTCTTT
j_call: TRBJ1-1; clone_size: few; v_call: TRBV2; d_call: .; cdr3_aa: CASRLGGETEAFF; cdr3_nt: TGTGCCAGCAGGTTGGGAGGGGAGACTGAAGCTTTCTTT
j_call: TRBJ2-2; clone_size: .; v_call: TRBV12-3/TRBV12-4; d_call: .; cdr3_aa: CASSLVGPATGELFF; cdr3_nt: TGTGCCAGCAGTTTAGTTGGCCCGGCGACCGGGGAGCTGTTTTTT